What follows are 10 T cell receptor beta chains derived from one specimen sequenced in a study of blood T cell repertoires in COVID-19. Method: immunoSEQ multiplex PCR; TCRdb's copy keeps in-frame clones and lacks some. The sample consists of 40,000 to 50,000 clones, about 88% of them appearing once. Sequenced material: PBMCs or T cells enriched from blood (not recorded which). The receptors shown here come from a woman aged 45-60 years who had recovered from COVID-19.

CDR3: CASSRQGIQETQYF. CDR3 nucleotide sequence: TGTGCCAGCAGCCGTCAGGGGATACAAGAGACCCAGTACTTC. The chain carries TRBV9 and TRBJ2-5, with D possibly TRBD1 on 6 matching bases. V lost 4 bases and J 2 bases, leaving 12 bases between the germline ends. Per germline, CDR1 SGDLS and CDR2 YYNGEE. CDR3 length: 14 amino acids.

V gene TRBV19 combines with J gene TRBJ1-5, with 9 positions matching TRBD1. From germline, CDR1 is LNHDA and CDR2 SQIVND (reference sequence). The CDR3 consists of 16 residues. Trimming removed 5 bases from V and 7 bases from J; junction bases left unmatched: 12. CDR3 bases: TGTGCCAGTAGTTGGGGCGGGACAGGGATAAACCAGCCCCAGCATTTT. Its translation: CASSWGGTGINQPQHF.

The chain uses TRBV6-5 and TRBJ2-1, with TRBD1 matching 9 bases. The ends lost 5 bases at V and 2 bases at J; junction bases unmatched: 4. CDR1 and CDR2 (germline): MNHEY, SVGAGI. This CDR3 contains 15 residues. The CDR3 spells CASSPDRGTYNEQFF. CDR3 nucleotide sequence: TGTGCCAGCAGTCCCGACAGGGGGACCTACAATGAGCAGTTCTTC.

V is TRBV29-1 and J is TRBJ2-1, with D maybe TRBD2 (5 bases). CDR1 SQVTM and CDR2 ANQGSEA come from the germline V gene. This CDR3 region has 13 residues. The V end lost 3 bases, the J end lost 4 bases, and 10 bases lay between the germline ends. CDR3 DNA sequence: TGCAGCGTTGATAGTCCGGGATACAATGAGCAGTTCTTC. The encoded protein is CSVDSPGYNEQFF.

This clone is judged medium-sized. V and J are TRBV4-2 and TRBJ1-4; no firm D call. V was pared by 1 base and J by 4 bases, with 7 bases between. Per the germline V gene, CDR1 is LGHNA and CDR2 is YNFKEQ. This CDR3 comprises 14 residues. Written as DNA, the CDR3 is TGTGCCAGCAGCCAAGCGGGTGGTAATGAAAAACTGTTTTTT. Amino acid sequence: CASSQAGGNEKLFF.

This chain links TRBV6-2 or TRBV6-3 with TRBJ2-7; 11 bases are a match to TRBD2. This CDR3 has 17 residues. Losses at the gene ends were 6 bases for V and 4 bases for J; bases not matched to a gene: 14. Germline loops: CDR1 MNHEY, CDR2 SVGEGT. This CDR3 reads CASSSLLLAGELYEQYF. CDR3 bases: TGTGCCAGCAGCTCCCTTCTACTAGCGGGAGAGTTGTACGAGCAGTACTTC.

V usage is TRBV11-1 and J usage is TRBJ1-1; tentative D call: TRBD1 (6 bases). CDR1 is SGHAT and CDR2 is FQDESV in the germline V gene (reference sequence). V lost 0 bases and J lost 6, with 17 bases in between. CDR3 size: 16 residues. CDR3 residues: CASSLAYGRGNAEAFF. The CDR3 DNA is TGTGCCAGCAGCTTAGCGTACGGCAGGGGAAATGCTGAAGCTTTCTTT.

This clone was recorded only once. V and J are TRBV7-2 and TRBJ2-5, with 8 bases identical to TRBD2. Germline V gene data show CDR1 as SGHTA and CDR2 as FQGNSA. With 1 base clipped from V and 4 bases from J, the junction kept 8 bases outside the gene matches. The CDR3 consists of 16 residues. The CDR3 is CASSLERGPKGETQYF. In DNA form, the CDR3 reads TGTGCCAGCAGCTTAGAGCGGGGGCCCAAGGGAGAGACCCAGTACTTC. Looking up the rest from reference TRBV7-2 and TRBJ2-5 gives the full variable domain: GAGVSQSPSNKVTEKGKDVELRCDPISGHTALYWYRQSLGQGLEFLIYFQGNSAPDKSGLPSDRFSAERTGGSVSTLTIQRTQQEDSAVYLCASSLERGPKGETQYFGPGTRLLVL.

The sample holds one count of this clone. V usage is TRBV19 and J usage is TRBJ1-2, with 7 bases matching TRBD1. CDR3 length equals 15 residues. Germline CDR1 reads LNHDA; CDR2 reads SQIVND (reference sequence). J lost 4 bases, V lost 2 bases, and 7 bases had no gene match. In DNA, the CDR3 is TGTGCCAGTAGTATAAGGGGGCAGGGAACCTATGGCTACACCTTC. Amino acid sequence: CASSIRGQGTYGYTF.

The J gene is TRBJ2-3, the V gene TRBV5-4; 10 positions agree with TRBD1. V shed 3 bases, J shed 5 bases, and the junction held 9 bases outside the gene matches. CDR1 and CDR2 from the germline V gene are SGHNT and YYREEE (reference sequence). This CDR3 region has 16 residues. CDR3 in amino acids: CASSYQTGGAGDTQYF. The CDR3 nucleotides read TGTGCCAGCAGCTATCAGACAGGGGGCGCAGGAGATACGCAGTATTTT.